Sequencing of this TCR beta chain was carried out in a study of blood T cell repertoires in COVID-19. Study-wide background: T cells, B-cell-depleted T cells, or PBMCs provided the cDNA or gDNA that served as material.

Using immunoSEQ multiplex PCR, the repertoire was profiled, and TCRdb retains in-frame clones only, with some absent. The table has about 160,000 clones, approximately 84% seen once. Germline V CDR1 and CDR2: MNHNS, SASEGT. The CDR3 extends over 13 amino acids. V was clipped by 5 bases and J by 2 bases, with 9 bases between them. The sequenced sample consisted of peripheral blood. The chain recombines TRBV6-1 with TRBJ1-2; D may be TRBD1 (6 bases). The receptor comes from a woman older than 75 with acute or convalescent COVID-19. This CDR3 reads CASSSQGNYGYTF. CDR3 in DNA: TGTGCCAGCAGTTCCCAGGGGAACTATGGCTACACCTTC.